A selection of T cell receptor beta chains follows, all from one sample in a study of cytomegalovirus exposure and HLA in healthy donors. Sequenced by immunoSEQ multiplex PCR; TCRdb stores in-frame clones only, minus some. Its clone listing holds about 39,000 clones. The material sequenced was PBMCs. Source of these receptors: a male donor in good health and CMV-seronegative. The CDR3 runs from the conserved cysteine through the conserved F or W. Each record gives: V gene, J gene, D gene, CDR3 DNA, CDR3 protein. A D gene is named only where the DNA matches it firmly.

v_gene: TRBV5-4; j_gene: TRBJ2-1; d_gene: .; CDR3nt: TGTGCCAGCAGGTACAACCACAATGAGCAGTTCTTC; CDR3aa: CASRYNHNEQFF
v_gene: TRBV2; j_gene: TRBJ2-5; d_gene: TRBD2; CDR3nt: TGTGCCAGCAGCGGGACTACCCAAGAGACCCAGTACTTC; CDR3aa: CASSGTTQETQYF
v_gene: TRBV27; j_gene: TRBJ2-7; d_gene: .; CDR3nt: TGTGCCAGCAGTTTTAGGGCAGGGTACTACGAGCAGTACTTC; CDR3aa: CASSFRAGYYEQYF
v_gene: TRBV9; j_gene: TRBJ2-5; d_gene: .; CDR3nt: TGTGCCAGCAGCGTAGATACCGCCAGGACCCAGTACTTC; CDR3aa: CASSVDTARTQYF
v_gene: TRBV6-5; j_gene: TRBJ1-2; d_gene: .; CDR3nt: TGTGCCAGCAGTCCCCCGGGACTGAACTATAGCTACACCTTC; CDR3aa: CASSPPGLNYSYTF
v_gene: TRBV28; j_gene: TRBJ2-1; d_gene: TRBD1; CDR3nt: TGTGCCAGCGGGACAGGGGGCAGGAATGAGCAGTTCTTC; CDR3aa: CASGTGGRNEQFF
v_gene: TRBV2; j_gene: TRBJ2-1; d_gene: .; CDR3nt: TGTGCCAGCAGGGACAGTTACAATGAGCAGTTCTTC; CDR3aa: CASRDSYNEQFF
v_gene: TRBV18; j_gene: TRBJ1-1; d_gene: .; CDR3nt: TGTGCCAGCTCACCTCCCATGCGAACTGAAGCTTTCTTT; CDR3aa: CASSPPMRTEAFF
v_gene: TRBV6-1; j_gene: TRBJ2-4; d_gene: .; CDR3nt: TGTGCCAGCAGTGAAGCGGGCAGGGGAGACATTCAGTACTTC; CDR3aa: CASSEAGRGDIQYF
v_gene: TRBV5-4; j_gene: TRBJ1-1; d_gene: TRBD1; CDR3nt: TGTGCCAGCAGCTACGGGACAGAGAACACTGAAGCTTTCTTT; CDR3aa: CASSYGTENTEAFF
v_gene: TRBV10-3; j_gene: TRBJ1-1; d_gene: .; CDR3nt: TGTGCCATCAGAACCGAGAGGAGGAACACTGAAGCTTTCTTT; CDR3aa: CAIRTERRNTEAFF
v_gene: TRBV6-1; j_gene: TRBJ2-2; d_gene: .; CDR3nt: TGTGCCACAACATCCGGGGAGCTGTTTTTT; CDR3aa: CATTSGELFF
v_gene: TRBV4-2; j_gene: TRBJ2-1; d_gene: TRBD2; CDR3nt: TGTGCCAGCAGCCAAGAGCGGGGGGATTACAATGAGCAGTTCTTC; CDR3aa: CASSQERGDYNEQFF
v_gene: TRBV10-3; j_gene: TRBJ2-2; d_gene: .; CDR3nt: TGTGCCATCAACCCTGACGGGATTGCCGGGGAGCTGTTTTTT; CDR3aa: CAINPDGIAGELFF
v_gene: TRBV29-1; j_gene: TRBJ2-7; d_gene: TRBD2; CDR3nt: TGCAGCGTTGTCAGCGGGGGTTACGAGCAGTACTTC; CDR3aa: CSVVSGGYEQYF
v_gene: TRBV5-1; j_gene: TRBJ2-5; d_gene: .; CDR3nt: TGCGCCAGCAGCCTGGGGGGAGTACAAGAGACCCAGTACTTC; CDR3aa: CASSLGGVQETQYF
v_gene: TRBV2; j_gene: TRBJ1-1; d_gene: .; CDR3nt: TGTGCCAGCTTTGAGGGATCTGAAGCTTTCTTT; CDR3aa: CASFEGSEAFF
v_gene: TRBV6-5; j_gene: TRBJ2-7; d_gene: .; CDR3nt: TGTGCCACTCGATTGTTCGGGGACTCCTACGAGCAGTACTTC; CDR3aa: CATRLFGDSYEQYF
v_gene: TRBV5-1; j_gene: TRBJ2-7; d_gene: TRBD2; CDR3nt: TGCGCCAGCAGCTTGGGGGTAGCGGGGAGCTCCTACGAGCAGTACTTC; CDR3aa: CASSLGVAGSSYEQYF
v_gene: TRBV7-9; j_gene: TRBJ2-5; d_gene: TRBD1; CDR3nt: TGTGCCAGCAGCTCGGGGACAGGGGGTGAGACCCAGTACTTC; CDR3aa: CASSSGTGGETQYF
v_gene: TRBV30; j_gene: TRBJ2-7; d_gene: TRBD2; CDR3nt: TGTGCCTGCAACATCGGGGGGACCTACGAGCAGTACTTC; CDR3aa: CACNIGGTYEQYF
v_gene: TRBV6-5; j_gene: TRBJ1-2; d_gene: TRBD1; CDR3nt: TGTGCCAGCAGCCGGGGACAGAACTATGGCTACACCTTC; CDR3aa: CASSRGQNYGYTF
v_gene: TRBV6-5; j_gene: TRBJ2-7; d_gene: TRBD1; CDR3nt: TGTGCCAGCAGCCTGGGGACAGGGGCTACCTACGAGCAGTACTTC; CDR3aa: CASSLGTGATYEQYF
v_gene: TRBV25-1; j_gene: TRBJ2-1; d_gene: .; CDR3nt: TGTGCCAGCAGTGAACTAACAGGGTACAATAAGCAGTTCTTC; CDR3aa: CASSELTGYNKQFF
v_gene: TRBV19; j_gene: TRBJ1-1; d_gene: .; CDR3nt: TGTGCCAGCCTGGGCGGGGGCTGGGACCCCAACACTGAAGCTTTCTTT; CDR3aa: CASLGGGWDPNTEAFF
v_gene: TRBV18; j_gene: TRBJ1-4; d_gene: TRBD1; CDR3nt: TGTGCCAGCTCACCACCGCGGGACAGGGATGAAAAACTGTTTTTT; CDR3aa: CASSPPRDRDEKLFF